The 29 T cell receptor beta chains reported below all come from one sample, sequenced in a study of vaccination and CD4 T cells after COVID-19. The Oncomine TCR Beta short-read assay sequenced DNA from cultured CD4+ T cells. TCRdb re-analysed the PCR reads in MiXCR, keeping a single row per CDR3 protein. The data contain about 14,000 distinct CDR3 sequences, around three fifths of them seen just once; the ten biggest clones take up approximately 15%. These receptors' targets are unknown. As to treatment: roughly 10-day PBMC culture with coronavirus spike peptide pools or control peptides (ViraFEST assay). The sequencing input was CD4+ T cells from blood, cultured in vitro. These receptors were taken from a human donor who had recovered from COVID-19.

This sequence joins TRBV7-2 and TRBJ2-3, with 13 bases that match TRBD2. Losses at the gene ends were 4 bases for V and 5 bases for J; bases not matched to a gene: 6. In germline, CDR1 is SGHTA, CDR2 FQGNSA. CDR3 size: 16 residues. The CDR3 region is CASSSLAGGFVDTQYF. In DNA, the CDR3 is TGTGCCAGCAGCTCACTAGCGGGAGGGTTTGTAGATACGCAGTATTTT.

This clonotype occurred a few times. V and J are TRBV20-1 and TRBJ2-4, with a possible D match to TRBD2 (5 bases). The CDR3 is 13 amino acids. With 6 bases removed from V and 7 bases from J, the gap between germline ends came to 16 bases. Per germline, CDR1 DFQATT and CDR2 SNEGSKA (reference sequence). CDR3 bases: TGCAGTGCACGCCGGTCCCCGGGGAACATTCAGTACTTC. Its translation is CSARRSPGNIQYF.

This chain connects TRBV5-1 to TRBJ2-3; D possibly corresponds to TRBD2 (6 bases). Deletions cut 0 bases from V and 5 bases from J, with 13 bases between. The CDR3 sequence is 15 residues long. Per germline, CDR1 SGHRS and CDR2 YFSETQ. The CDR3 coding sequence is TGCGCCAGCAGCTTGGTACGGGAGTCAGAAGATACGCAGTATTTT. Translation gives CASSLVRESEDTQYF.

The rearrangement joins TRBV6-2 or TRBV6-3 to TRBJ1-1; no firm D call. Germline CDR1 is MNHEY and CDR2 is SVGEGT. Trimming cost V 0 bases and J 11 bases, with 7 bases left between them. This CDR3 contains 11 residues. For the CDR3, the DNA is TGTGCCAGCAGTTACTCATCCATCGCTTTCTTT. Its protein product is CASSYSSIAFF.

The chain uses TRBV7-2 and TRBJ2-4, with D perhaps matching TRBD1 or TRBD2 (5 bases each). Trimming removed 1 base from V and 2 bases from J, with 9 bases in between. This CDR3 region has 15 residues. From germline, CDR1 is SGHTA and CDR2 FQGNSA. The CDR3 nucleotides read TGTGCCAGCAGCTTAGGTGGGGGAACCAAAAACATTCAGTACTTC. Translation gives CASSLGGGTKNIQYF. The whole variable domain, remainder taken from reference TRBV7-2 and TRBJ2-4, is GAGVSQSPSNKVTEKGKDVELRCDPISGHTALYWYRQSLGQGLEFLIYFQGNSAPDKSGLPSDRFSAERTGGSVSTLTIQRTQQEDSAVYLCASSLGGGTKNIQYFGAGTRLSVL.

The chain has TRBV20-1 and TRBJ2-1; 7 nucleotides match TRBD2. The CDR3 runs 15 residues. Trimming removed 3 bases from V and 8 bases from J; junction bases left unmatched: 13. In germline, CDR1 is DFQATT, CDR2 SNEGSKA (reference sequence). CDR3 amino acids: CSARNLADVIDEQFF. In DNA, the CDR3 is TGCAGTGCTAGGAACCTAGCGGACGTGATCGATGAGCAGTTCTTC.

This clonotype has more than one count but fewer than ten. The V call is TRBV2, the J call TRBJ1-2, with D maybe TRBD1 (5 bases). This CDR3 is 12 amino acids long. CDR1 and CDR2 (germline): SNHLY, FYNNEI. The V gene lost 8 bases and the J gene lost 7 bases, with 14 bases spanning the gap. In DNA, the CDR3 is TGTGCCAGCCACAGGAGTTTTGGTGGCTACACCTTC. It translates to CASHRSFGGYTF.

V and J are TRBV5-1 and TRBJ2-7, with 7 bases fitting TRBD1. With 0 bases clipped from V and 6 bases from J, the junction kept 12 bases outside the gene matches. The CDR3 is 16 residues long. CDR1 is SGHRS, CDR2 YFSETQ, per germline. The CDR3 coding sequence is TGCGCCAGCAGCTTGGCGGGACAGACCTTCCCTGGCGAGCAGTACTTC. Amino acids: CASSLAGQTFPGEQYF.

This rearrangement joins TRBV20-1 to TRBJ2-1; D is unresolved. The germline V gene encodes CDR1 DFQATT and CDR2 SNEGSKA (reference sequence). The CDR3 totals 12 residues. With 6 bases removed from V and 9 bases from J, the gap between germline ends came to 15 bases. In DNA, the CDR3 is TGCAGTGCCTCCTCGTGGAAGGGTGAGCAGTTCTTC. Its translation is CSASSWKGEQFF.

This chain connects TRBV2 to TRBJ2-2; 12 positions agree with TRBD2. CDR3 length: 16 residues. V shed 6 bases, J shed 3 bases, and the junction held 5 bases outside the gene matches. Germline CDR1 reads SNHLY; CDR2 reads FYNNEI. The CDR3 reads CASRPSSGRDTGELFF. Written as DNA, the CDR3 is TGTGCCAGCAGACCCTCTAGCGGGAGGGACACCGGGGAGCTGTTTTTT. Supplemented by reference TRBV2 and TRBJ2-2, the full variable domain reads EPEVTQTPSHQVTQMGQEVILRCVPISNHLYFYWYRQILGQKVEFLVSFYNNEISEKSEIFDDQFSVERPDGSNFTLKIRSTKLEDSAMYFCASRPSSGRDTGELFFGEGSRLTVL.

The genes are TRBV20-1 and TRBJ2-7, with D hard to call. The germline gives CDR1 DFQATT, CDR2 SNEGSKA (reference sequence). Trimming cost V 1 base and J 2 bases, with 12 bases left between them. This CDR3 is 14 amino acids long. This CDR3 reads CSARGQASPYEQYF. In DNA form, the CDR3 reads TGCAGTGCTAGAGGTCAGGCCTCACCCTACGAGCAGTACTTC.

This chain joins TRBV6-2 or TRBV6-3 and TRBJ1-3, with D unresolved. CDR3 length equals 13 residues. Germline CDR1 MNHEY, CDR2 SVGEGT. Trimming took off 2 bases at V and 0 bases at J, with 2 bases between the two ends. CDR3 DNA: TGTGCCAGCAGTTACAGCTCTGGAAACACCATATATTTT. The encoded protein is CASSYSSGNTIYF.

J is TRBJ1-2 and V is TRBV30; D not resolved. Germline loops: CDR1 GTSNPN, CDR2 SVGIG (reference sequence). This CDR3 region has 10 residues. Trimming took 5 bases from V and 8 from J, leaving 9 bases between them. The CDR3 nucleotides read TGTGCCTGGGGTTCGTGGGGCTACACCTTC. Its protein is CAWGSWGYTF.

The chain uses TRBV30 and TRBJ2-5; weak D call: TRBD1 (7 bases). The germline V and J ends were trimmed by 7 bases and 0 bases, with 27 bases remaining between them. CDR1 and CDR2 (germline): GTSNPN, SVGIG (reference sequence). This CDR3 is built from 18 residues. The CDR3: CASQADAGQIRYQETQYF. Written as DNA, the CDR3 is TGTGCCTCGCAGGCGGACGCGGGACAGATAAGGTACCAAGAGACCCAGTACTTC.

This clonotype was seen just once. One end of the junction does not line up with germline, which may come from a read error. DNA of the CDR3: TGTGCCAGCAGTTACTCGGGAGCGGGAGAGGCCCAGTACTTC. Translating gives CASSYSGAGEAQYF. The genes are TRBV6-5 and TRBJ2-5; TRBD2 agrees at 8 bases. CDR1 and CDR2 (germline): MNHEY, SVGAGI. There are 14 residues in the CDR3.

CDR3 nucleotide sequence: TGTGCCAGCAGTTTAATGCGACTAGCGGATTACGAGCAGTACTTC. Its translation is CASSLMRLADYEQYF. The chain recombines TRBV28 with TRBJ2-7; 9 bases line up with TRBD2. CDR1 is MDHEN, CDR2 SYDVKM, per germline. After removal of 2 bases from V and 4 bases from J, the junction contained 6 bases not matched to a gene. The CDR3 consists of 15 residues. Full variable domain (outside the CDR3, taken from reference TRBV28 and TRBJ2-7): DVKVTQSSRYLVKRTGEKVFLECVQDMDHENMFWYRQDPGLGLRLIYFSYDVKMKEKGDIPEGYSVSREKKERFSLILESASTNQTSMYLCASSLMRLADYEQYFGPGTRLTVT.

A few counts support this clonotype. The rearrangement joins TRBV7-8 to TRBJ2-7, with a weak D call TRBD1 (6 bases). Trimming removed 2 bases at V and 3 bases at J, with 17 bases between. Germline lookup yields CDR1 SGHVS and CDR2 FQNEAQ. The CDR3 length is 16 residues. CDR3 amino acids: CASSLKQGLNLYEQYF. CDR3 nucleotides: TGTGCCAGCAGCTTAAAACAGGGCCTAAATCTCTACGAGCAGTACTTC.

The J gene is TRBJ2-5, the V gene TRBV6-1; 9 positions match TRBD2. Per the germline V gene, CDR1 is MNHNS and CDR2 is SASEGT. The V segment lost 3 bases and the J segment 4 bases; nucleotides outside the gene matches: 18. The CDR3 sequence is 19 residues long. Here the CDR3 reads CASSDSIPFGGRARETQYF. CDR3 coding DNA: TGTGCCAGCAGTGACTCCATTCCCTTTGGCGGGAGGGCCAGAGAGACCCAGTACTTC.

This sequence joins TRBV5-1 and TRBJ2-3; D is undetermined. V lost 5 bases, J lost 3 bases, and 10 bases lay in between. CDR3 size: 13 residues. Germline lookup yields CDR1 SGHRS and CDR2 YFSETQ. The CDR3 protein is CASSIPATDTQYF. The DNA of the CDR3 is TGCGCCAGCAGTATCCCAGCAACAGATACGCAGTATTTT.

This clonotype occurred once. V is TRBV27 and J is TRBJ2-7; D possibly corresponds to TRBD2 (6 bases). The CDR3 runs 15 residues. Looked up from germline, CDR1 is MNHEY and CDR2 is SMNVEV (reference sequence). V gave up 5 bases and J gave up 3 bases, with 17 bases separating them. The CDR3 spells CASSTPRGKGYEQYF. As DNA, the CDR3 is TGTGCCAGCAGTACGCCCCGGGGGAAAGGCTACGAGCAGTACTTC.

Here the CDR3 reads CASSFYQGAGSYEQYF. CDR3 in DNA: TGTGCCAGCAGCTTTTACCAGGGGGCGGGCTCCTACGAGCAGTACTTC. The chain has TRBV5-6 and TRBJ2-7, with 8 positions matching TRBD1. CDR1 is SGHDT and CDR2 is YYEEEE in the germline V gene. V was clipped by 2 bases and J by 0 bases; unmatched bases: 7. This CDR3 spans 16 amino acids. The full variable domain, its missing parts supplied by reference TRBV5-6 and TRBJ2-7, is DAGVTQSPTHLIKTRGQQVTLRCSPKSGHDTVSWYQQALGQGPQFIFQYYEEEERQRGNFPDRFSGHQFPNYSSELNVNALLLGDSALYLCASSFYQGAGSYEQYFGPGTRLTVT.

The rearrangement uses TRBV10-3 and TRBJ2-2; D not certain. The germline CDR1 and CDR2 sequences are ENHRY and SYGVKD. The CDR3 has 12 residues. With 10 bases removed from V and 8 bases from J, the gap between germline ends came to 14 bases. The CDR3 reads CATADPPGELFF. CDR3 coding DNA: TGTGCCACGGCCGATCCTCCGGGGGAGCTGTTTTTT.

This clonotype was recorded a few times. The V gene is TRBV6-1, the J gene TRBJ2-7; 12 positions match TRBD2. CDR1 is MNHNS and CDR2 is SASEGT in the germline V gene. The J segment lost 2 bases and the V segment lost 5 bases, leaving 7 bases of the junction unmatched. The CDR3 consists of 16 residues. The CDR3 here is CASSRQGLAGTYEQYF. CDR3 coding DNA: TGTGCCAGCAGTCGCCAAGGACTAGCGGGAACCTACGAGCAGTACTTC.

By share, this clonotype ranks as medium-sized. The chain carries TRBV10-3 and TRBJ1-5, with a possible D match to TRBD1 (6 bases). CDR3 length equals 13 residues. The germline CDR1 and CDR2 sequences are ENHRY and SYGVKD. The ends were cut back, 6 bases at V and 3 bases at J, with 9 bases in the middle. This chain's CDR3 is CAISPGANQPQHF. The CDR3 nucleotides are TGTGCCATCAGCCCGGGGGCCAATCAGCCCCAGCATTTT.

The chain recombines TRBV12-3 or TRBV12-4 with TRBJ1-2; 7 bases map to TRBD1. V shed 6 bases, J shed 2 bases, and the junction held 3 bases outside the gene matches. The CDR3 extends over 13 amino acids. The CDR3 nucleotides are TGTGCCAGCAGCCGGGACAGAAACTATGGCTACACCTTC. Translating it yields CASSRDRNYGYTF.

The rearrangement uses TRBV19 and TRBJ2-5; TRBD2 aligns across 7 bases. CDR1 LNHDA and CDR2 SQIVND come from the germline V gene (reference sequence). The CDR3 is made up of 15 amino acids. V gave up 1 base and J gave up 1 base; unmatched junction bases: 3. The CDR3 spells CASSIVPSGQETQYF. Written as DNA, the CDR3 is TGTGCCAGTAGTATAGTGCCTAGCGGCCAAGAGACCCAGTACTTC.

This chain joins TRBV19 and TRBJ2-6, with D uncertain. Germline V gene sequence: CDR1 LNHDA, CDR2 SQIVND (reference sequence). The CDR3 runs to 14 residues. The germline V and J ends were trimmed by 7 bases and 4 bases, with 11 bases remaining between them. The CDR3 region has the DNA TGTGCCAGTATAAAACGAGGAGGGGCCAACGTCCTGACTTTC. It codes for CASIKRGGANVLTF.

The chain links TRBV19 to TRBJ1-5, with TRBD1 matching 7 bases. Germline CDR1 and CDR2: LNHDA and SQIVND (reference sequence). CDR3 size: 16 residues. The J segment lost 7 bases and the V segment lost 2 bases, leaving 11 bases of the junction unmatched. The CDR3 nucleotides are TGTGCCAGTAGTATACGAGACAGGGAGGAGAAACAGCCCCAGCATTTT. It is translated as CASSIRDREEKQPQHF.

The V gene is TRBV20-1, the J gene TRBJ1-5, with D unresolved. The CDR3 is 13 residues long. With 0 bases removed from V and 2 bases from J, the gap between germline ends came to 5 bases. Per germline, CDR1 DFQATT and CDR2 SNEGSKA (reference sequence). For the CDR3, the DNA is TGCAGTGCTAGAGATTCGGGCAATCAGCCCCAGCATTTT. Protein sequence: CSARDSGNQPQHF.